This TCR beta chain was identified during a study of OX40 agonist ivuxolimab in advanced cancers. Whole-study context: Administration of intravenous ivuxolimab to patients occurred every 2 weeks at 0.01 to 10 mg/kg. With a range of 23 to 79, age averaged 60 years, and 70% to 85% were male. General study findings and limits: More expanded clones were seen, on average, in CD8+ T cells than in CD4+.

Some clones are missing from TCRdb's copy, which holds only in-frame ones; the method was immunoSEQ multiplex PCR. Of more than 12,000 clones listed, around 84% are singletons. The CDR3 runs to 13 residues. Trimming removed 7 bases at V and 2 bases at J, with 11 bases between. Germline V gene lookup returns CDR1 MDHEN and CDR2 SYDVKM. Points on this clone: What it recognizes is unknown.

The clonotype was recovered from an adult with an advanced solid tumor such as melanoma, head and neck, liver or kidney cancer. The chain carries TRBV28 and TRBJ2-5, with a tentative D call TRBD2 (5 bases). Sequencing was performed on CD4+ or CD8+ T cells sorted from blood, taken in a trial of the OX40 agonist ivuxolimab. The CDR3 here is CASTLPGQETQYF. CDR3 DNA sequence: TGTGCCAGCACCCTGCCGGGGCAAGAGACCCAGTACTTC.